The present entry profiles one T cell receptor (beta chain) with its context. Its antigen is unidentified. The same CDR3 also results from other DNA sequences found in this sample. TCRdb's copy holds only in-frame clones and misses some; the assay was immunoSEQ multiplex PCR. The sample has 45,000 to 60,000 clones; 80% are singletons. The V and J ends lost 3 bases and 3 bases respectively, with 3 bases between them. CDR1 and CDR2 (germline): MNHEY, SMNVEV (reference sequence). This CDR3 is built from 12 residues. This entry belongs to a study of PD-1 blockade in classical Hodgkin lymphoma. Time point given: cycle 4 day 1 (C4D1), after more than five weeks of nivolumab. With no exception, relapse followed autologous stem cell transplantation in all patients, and brentuximab vedotin exposure varied. The study's findings and limits: Patients starting nivolumab under 1 year after ASCT were excluded. Complete responders matched newly diagnosed patients in baseline diversity. Undefined causes, possibly disease activity or prior therapy, underlie the repertoire differences.

This sequence originates from a human donor with classical Hodgkin lymphoma. The source material was peripheral blood mononuclear cells (PBMCs), sampled before the fourth cycle of nivolumab. This chain links TRBV27 with TRBJ2-1, with D uncertain. This CDR3 is CASSFNYNEQFF. The CDR3 DNA reads as TGTGCCAGCAGTTTCAACTACAATGAGCAGTTCTTC.